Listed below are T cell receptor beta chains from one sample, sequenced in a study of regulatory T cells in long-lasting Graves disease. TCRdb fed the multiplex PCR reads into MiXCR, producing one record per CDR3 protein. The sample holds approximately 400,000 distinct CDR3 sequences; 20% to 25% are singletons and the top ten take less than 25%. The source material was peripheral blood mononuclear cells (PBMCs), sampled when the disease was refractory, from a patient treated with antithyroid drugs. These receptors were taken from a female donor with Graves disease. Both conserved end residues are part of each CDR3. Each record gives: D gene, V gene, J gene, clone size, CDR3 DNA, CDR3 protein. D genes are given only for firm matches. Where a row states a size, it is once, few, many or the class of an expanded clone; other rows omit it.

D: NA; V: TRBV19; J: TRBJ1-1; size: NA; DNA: TGTGCCAGTAGTAATGGTTTGGGGTACACTGAAGCTTTCTTT; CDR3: CASSNGLGYTEAFF
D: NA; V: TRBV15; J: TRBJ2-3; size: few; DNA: TGTGCCACCAGCAGAGGTTCGGGGACCACAGATACGCAGTATTTT; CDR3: CATSRGSGTTDTQYF
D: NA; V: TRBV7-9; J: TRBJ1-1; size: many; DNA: TGTGCCAGCAGCTTAGTAGGGGGTATTGAAGCTTTCTTT; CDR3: CASSLVGGIEAFF
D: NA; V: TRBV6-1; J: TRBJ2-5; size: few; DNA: TGTGCCAGCAGGAGCGTACCTAACCAAGAGACCCAGTACTTC; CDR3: CASRSVPNQETQYF
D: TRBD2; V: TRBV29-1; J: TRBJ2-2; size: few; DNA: TGCAGCGTTGAGAACCCTAGCGGGAGTCAGGGCACCGGGGAGCTGTTTTTT; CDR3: CSVENPSGSQGTGELFF
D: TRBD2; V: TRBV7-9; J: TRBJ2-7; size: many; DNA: TGTGCCAGCAGCCTCAAGGGGACCGGGACTAACTACGAGCAGTACTTC; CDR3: CASSLKGTGTNYEQYF
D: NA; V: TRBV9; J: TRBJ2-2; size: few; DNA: TGTGCCAGCAGCGTCCAAGATGAACCCACCGGGGAGCTGTTTTTT; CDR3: CASSVQDEPTGELFF
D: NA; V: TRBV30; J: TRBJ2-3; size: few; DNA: TGTGCCTGGACTCGGGGCAGCGGCCCTAGCACAGATACGCAGTATTTT; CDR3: CAWTRGSGPSTDTQYF
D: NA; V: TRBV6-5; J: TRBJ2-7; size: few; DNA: TGTGCCAGCAGTTACCGGCGGACAGCGCCCTACGAGCAGTACTTC; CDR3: CASSYRRTAPYEQYF
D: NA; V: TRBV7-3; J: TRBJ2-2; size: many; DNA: TGTGCCAGCAGCCCCTGGACTGGATCTAACACCGGGGAGCTGTTTTTT; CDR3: CASSPWTGSNTGELFF
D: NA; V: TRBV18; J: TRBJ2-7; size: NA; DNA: TGTGCCAGCTCACCCTATAGCGACTACGAGCAGTACTTC; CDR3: CASSPYSDYEQYF
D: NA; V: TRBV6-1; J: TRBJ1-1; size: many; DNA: TGTGCCAGCAGTACGGGCCTCGGGGGAAACACTGAAGCTTTCTTT; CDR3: CASSTGLGGNTEAFF
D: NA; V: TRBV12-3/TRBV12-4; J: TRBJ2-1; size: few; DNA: TGTGCCAGCACCTTAGGGCGGGAATACAATGAGCAGTTCTTC; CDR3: CASTLGREYNEQFF
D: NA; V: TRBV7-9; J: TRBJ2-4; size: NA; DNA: TGTGCCAGCAGCTTCGGGGAAAACATTCAGTACTTC; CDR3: CASSFGENIQYF
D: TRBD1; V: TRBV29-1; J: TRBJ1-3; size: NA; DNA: TGCAGCGTTGGCCTCGGGACAGTAGGAAACACCATATATTTT; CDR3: CSVGLGTVGNTIYF
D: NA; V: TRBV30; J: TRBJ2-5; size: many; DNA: TGTGCCTGGAGTAGGGGAATCCAAGAGACCCAGTACTTC; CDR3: CAWSRGIQETQYF
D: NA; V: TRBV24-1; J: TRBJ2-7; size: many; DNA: TGTGCCACCAGTGATCTCGCAGGCTACGAGCAGTACTTC; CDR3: CATSDLAGYEQYF
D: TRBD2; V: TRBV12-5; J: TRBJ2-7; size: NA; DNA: TGTGCTAGTGCCGAGGTCGGACTAGCGGGTTTATCCTACAAGCAGTACTTC; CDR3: CASAEVGLAGLSYKQYF
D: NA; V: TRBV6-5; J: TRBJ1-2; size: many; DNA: TGTGCCAGCAGTTACCGGACGGGACACGTTCCTACCTTC; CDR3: CASSYRTGHVPTF
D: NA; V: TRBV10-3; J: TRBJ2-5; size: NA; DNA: TGTGCCATCAGTGGTTCAGGGGAAGAAGAGACCCAGTACTTC; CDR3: CAISGSGEEETQYF
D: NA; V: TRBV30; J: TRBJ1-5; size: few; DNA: TGTGCCTGGACGCCGGGGGAGAACCCTCAGCCCCAGCATTTT; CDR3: CAWTPGENPQPQHF
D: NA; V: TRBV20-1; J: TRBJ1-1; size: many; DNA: TGCAGTGCACAAGGGACTCACATCACTGAAGCTTTCTTT; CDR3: CSAQGTHITEAFF
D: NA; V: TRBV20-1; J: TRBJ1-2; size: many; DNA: TGCAGTGCTCTCTTACCGGTAGGACGCACTTATGGCTACACCTTC; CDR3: CSALLPVGRTYGYTF
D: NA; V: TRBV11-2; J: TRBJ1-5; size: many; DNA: TGTGCCAGCAGCGCTGGGGGGCCTGGGCAGCCCCAGCATTTT; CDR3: CASSAGGPGQPQHF
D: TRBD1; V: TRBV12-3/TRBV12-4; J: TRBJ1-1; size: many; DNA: TGTGCCAGCACTCCGGACAGGCTAGGTACTGAAGCTTTCTTT; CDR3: CASTPDRLGTEAFF
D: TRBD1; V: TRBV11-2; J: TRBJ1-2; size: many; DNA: TGTGCCAGCAGCTTACATAACCCTGCGCGGACAGGGTTCTATGGCTACACCTTC; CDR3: CASSLHNPARTGFYGYTF
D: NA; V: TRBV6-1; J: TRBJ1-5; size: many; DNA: TGTGCCAGCGCGTTCCAAGAGATTAGCAATCAGCCCCAGCATTTT; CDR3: CASAFQEISNQPQHF
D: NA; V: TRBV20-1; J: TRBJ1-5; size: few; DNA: TGCAGTGCCCAAAGGGCGTTCTCTAATCAGCCCCAGCATTTT; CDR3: CSAQRAFSNQPQHF
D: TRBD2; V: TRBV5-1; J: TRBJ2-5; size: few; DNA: TGCGCCAGCAGCTTGTATCCTAGCGGAACCCAGGCAGAGACCCAGTACTTC; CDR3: CASSLYPSGTQAETQYF
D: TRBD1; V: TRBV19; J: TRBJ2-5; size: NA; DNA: TGTGCCAGTAGTATCGCCCCCACAGGGGAGGAGACCCAGTACTTC; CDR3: CASSIAPTGEETQYF
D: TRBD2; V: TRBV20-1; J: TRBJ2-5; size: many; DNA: TGCAGTGCTAGAGATGGGAGCGGGAGTGGGGACGTAAAGACCCAGTACTTC; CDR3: CSARDGSGSGDVKTQYF
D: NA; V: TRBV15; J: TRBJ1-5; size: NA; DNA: TGTGCCACCAGCAGAGTGGAAGGGAGATTTGTTTCTAATCAGCCCCAGCATTTT; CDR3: CATSRVEGRFVSNQPQHF
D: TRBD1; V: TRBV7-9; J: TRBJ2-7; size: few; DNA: TGTGCCAGCAGCTTCCCCTTGGGGGGGACAGGGACCTACGAGCAGTACTTC; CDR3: CASSFPLGGTGTYEQYF
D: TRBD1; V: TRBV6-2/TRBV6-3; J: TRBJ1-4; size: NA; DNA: TGTGCCAGCAGTTACCTACAGGGGACTAATGAAAAACTGTTTTTT; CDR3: CASSYLQGTNEKLFF
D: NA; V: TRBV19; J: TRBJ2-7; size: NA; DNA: TGTGCCAGTAGTATTGGACAGAACCGTTGGGGCGAGCAGTACTTC; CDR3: CASSIGQNRWGEQYF
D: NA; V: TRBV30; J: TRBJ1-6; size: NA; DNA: TGTGCCTGGAGCGCAGGGGACAATTCACCCCTCCACTTT; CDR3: CAWSAGDNSPLHF
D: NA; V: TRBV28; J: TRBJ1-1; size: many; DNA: TGTGCCAGCAGCCAAGCAGGGGCCCCGAACACTGAAGCTTTCTTT; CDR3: CASSQAGAPNTEAFF
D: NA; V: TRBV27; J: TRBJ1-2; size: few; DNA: TGTGCCAGCAGTTTCTCCATTAACTATGGCTACACCTTC; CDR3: CASSFSINYGYTF
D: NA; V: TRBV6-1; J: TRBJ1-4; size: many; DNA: TGTGCCAGCAGTGAAGACCGCAGTGAAAAACTGTTTTTT; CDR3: CASSEDRSEKLFF
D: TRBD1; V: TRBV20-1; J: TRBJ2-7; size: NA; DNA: TGCAGTGCTAGTTCGGGACAGGGGAAAGGCGAGCAGTACTTC; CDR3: CSASSGQGKGEQYF